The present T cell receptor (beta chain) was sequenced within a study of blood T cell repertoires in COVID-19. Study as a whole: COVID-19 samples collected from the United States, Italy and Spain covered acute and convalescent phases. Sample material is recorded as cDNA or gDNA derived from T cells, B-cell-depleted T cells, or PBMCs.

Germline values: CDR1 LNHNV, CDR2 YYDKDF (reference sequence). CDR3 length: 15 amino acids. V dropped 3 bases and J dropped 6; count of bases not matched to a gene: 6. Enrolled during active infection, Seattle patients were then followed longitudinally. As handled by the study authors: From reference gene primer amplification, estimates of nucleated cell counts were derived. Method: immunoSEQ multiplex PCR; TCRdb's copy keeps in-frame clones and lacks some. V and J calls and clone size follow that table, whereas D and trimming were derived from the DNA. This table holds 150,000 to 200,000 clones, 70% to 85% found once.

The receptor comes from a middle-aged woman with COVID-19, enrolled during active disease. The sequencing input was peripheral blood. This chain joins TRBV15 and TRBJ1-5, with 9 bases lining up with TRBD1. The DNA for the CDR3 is TGTGCCACCAGCAGTGGTAGACAGGGGGGTCAGCCCCAGCATTTT. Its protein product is CATSSGRQGGQPQHF.